The subject of this entry is one T cell receptor (beta chain). This CDR3 has 12 amino acids. Trimming pared 6 bases from V and 7 bases from J, leaving 10 bases between. Looked up from germline, CDR1 is MNHEY and CDR2 is SVGAGI. The sample originates from a study of blood T cell repertoires in COVID-19. The wider study: PBMCs, B-cell-depleted T cells, or T cells provided the cDNA or gDNA that made up the material.

How the authors handled the data: By means of reference gene primer amplification, nucleated cell counts were estimated. Profiled with immunoSEQ multiplex PCR; TCRdb holds only in-frame clones, not every one. For V, J and clone size, that table is used; D and trimming come from the DNA. The sample lists roughly 150,000 clones, over 80% seen once, with roughly 13% in the top ten. This receptor was obtained from a man in his 70s who had recovered from COVID-19. V is TRBV6-5 and J is TRBJ1-5; D is uncertain. Sequencing was carried out using peripheral blood. CDR3 in amino acids: CASSLGEQPQHF. In nucleotides, the CDR3 is TGTGCCAGCAGCCTCGGGGAGCAGCCCCAGCATTTT.